One sample yielded the 15 T cell receptor beta chains listed below, sequenced in a study of shared clonotypes between healthy human individuals. Sequencing used immunoSEQ multiplex PCR; TCRdb keeps in-frame clones, though not all of them. This sample has a few million clones, with 85% to 95% found just once. Sequencing was carried out using naive CD4+ T cells from PBMCs. The subset here: CD45RA+ positively selected. The receptors shown here come from a man between 18 and 35 years old in good health. Some clones in this sample may be carry-over from other donors' samples.

CDR3 nucleotides: TGCGCCAGCAGCTTACGGGACTCTCTCTCGTGGGATACGCAGTATTTT. Protein: CASSLRDSLSWDTQYF. The V call is TRBV5-1, the J call TRBJ2-3; D perhaps matches TRBD2 (6 bases). V was shortened by 2 bases and J by 6 bases, with 19 bases between the two germline ends. Germline CDR1 is SGHRS and CDR2 is YFSETQ. The CDR3 consists of 16 residues.

This chain joins TRBV28 and TRBJ1-5; weak D call: TRBD1 (6 bases). The CDR3 runs 15 residues. Germline V gene data show CDR1 as MDHEN and CDR2 as SYDVKM. Trimming cost V 7 bases and J 4 bases, with 17 bases left between them. The CDR3, as DNA: TGTGCCAGCACCTCCTTTAGGGGGGTTAATCAGCCCCAGCATTTT. It translates to CASTSFRGVNQPQHF.

This clone was recorded once. V and J are TRBV5-1 and TRBJ2-2; 13 positions agree with TRBD2. In germline, CDR1 is SGHRS, CDR2 YFSETQ. After removal of 3 bases from V and 4 bases from J, the junction contained 9 bases not matched to a gene. CDR3 size: 18 residues. The DNA for the CDR3 is TGCGCCAGCAGCTCGCCCGGACTAGCGGGAGCCAGCACCGGGGAGCTGTTTTTT. Amino acids: CASSSPGLAGASTGELFF.

V is TRBV5-1 and J is TRBJ1-1; D uncertain. V was cut by 0 bases and J by 2 bases, with 8 bases left in between. CDR3 length equals 14 residues. Germline V CDR1 and CDR2: SGHRS, YFSETQ. CDR3 nucleotide sequence: TGCGCCAGCAGCTTGGAGGCGGTAAACACTGAAGCTTTCTTT. Translating gives CASSLEAVNTEAFF.

The chain couples TRBV6-1 to TRBJ2-3, with a possible D match to TRBD2 (6 bases). The germline CDR1 and CDR2 sequences are MNHNS and SASEGT. V lost 0 bases, J lost 4 bases, and 17 bases lay in between. This CDR3 region has 17 residues. The CDR3 DNA is TGTGCCAGCAGTGAAGCGGTGACTAGTTATCTCCCAGATACGCAGTATTTT. It translates to CASSEAVTSYLPDTQYF.

This chain connects TRBV11-2 to TRBJ2-1; D is unclear. The CDR3 is 14 amino acids. Trimming took 0 bases from V and 8 from J, leaving 11 bases between them. From germline, CDR1 is SGHAT and CDR2 FQNNGV. The CDR3 here is CASSLDRRIHEQFF. Here the CDR3 DNA reads TGTGCCAGCAGCTTAGATCGGAGAATCCATGAGCAGTTCTTC.

The CDR3 DNA follows: TGTGCCACCACAATGGGGTGGTACGAGCAGTACTTC. Amino acid sequence: CATTMGWYEQYF. V and J are TRBV27 and TRBJ2-7; D unclear. Per the germline V gene, CDR1 is MNHEY and CDR2 is SMNVEV (reference sequence). The CDR3 is made up of 12 amino acids. Trimming cost V 10 bases and J 4 bases, with 14 bases left between them.

The V call is TRBV30, the J call TRBJ1-4; D call uncertain. V dropped 0 bases and J dropped 7 bases, with 9 bases sitting between them. The CDR3 extends over 13 amino acids. Germline values: CDR1 GTSNPN, CDR2 SVGIG (reference sequence). The chain's CDR3 is CAWSVRYSEKLFF. CDR3 in DNA: TGTGCCTGGAGTGTGCGGTATTCTGAAAAACTGTTTTTT. The entire variable domain, with the rest obtained from reference TRBV30 and TRBJ1-4, is as follows: SQTIHQWPATLVQPVGSPLSLECTVEGTSNPNLYWYRQAAGRGLQLLFYSVGIGQISSEVPQNLSASRPQDRQFILSSKKLLLSDSGFYLCAWSVRYSEKLFFGSGTQLSVL.

V gene TRBV11-3 combines with J gene TRBJ2-5, with 8 bases that match TRBD2. Germline CDR1 and CDR2: SGHNT and YENEEA. J lost 0 bases, V lost 1 base, and 10 bases had no gene match. The CDR3 spans 18 residues. The CDR3 region has the DNA TGTGCCAGCAGCTTAGGGGCAACCGGGACTAGGGACCAAGAGACCCAGTACTTC. Translated, it gives CASSLGATGTRDQETQYF.

This sequence joins TRBV12-5 and TRBJ1-2; no reliable D call. The CDR3 sequence is 12 residues long. The V gene lost 7 bases and the J gene lost 6 bases, with 12 bases spanning the gap. The germline gives CDR1 LGHNT, CDR2 FRNRAP. In DNA form, the CDR3 reads TGTGCTAGTGCCTCTGACACTCATGGCTACACCTTC. Protein: CASASDTHGYTF.

The CDR3 protein is CASSPMSGEQYF. DNA of the CDR3: TGTGCCAGCTCACCGATGTCGGGGGAGCAGTACTTC. V is TRBV18 and J is TRBJ2-7; a possible D gene is TRBD2 (5 bases). The CDR3 spans 12 residues. V was clipped by 3 bases and J by 7 bases, with 10 bases between them. CDR1 is KGHSH and CDR2 is LQKENI in the germline V gene.

The chain recombines TRBV11-2 with TRBJ2-5; D ambiguous. The germline V and J ends were trimmed by 5 bases and 0 bases, with 10 bases remaining between them. CDR3 length equals 14 residues. The germline CDR1 and CDR2 sequences are SGHAT and FQNNGV. Here the CDR3 DNA reads TGTGCCAGCAGCCTCCGGCCGGACCAAGAGACCCAGTACTTC. It codes for CASSLRPDQETQYF.

The V gene is TRBV4-3, the J gene TRBJ2-5, with D unresolved. Germline V gene data show CDR1 as LGHNA and CDR2 as YSLEER. Trimming pared 0 bases from V and 4 bases from J, leaving 9 bases between. The CDR3 is 14 residues long. The CDR3 protein is CASSQDLHPETQYF. The DNA for the CDR3 is TGCGCCAGCAGCCAAGATCTACATCCAGAGACCCAGTACTTC.

This sequence joins TRBV5-1 and TRBJ2-7; 8 bases agree with TRBD1. After removal of 5 bases from V and 3 bases from J, the junction contained 7 bases not matched to a gene. Germline CDR1 is SGHRS and CDR2 is YFSETQ. The CDR3 spans 14 residues. The CDR3 DNA sequence: TGCGCCAGCAGAACCGTCACAGGGGGCTACGAGCAGTACTTC. Encoded protein: CASRTVTGGYEQYF. The full variable domain, completed using reference TRBV5-1 and TRBJ2-7, is KAGVTQTPRYLIKTRGQQVTLSCSPISGHRSVSWYQQTPGQGLQFLFEYFSETQRNKGNFPGRFSGRQFSNSRSEMNVSTLELGDSALYLCASRTVTGGYEQYFGPGTRLTVT.

The chain recombines TRBV28 with TRBJ2-2; no firm D call. Germline lookup yields CDR1 MDHEN and CDR2 SYDVKM. The CDR3 runs 17 residues. Trimming left V 6 bases short and J 3 bases short, with 20 bases between. In DNA form, the CDR3 reads TGTGCCAGCAGGCCCAACTGGCCCAGCAGAGACACCGGGGAGCTGTTTTTT. Amino acid sequence: CASRPNWPSRDTGELFF.